This T cell receptor beta chain originates from a study of regulatory T cells in long-lasting Graves disease. Study information: It was over 5 years of antithyroid drugs, with positive TSH receptor antibodies, that meant persistent Graves' disease. Notes on the study in general: Patients with persistent disease showed a bias toward TRBV28, TRBJ1-2 and TRBJ2-5.

Time point defined: persistent/refractory GD, antithyroid drugs over 5 years with positive TRAb. From PBMCs, RNA was extracted and then used to make the TCR library. Concerning this clonotype itself: What it recognizes is unknown.

Germline assignment: CDR1 LGHNA and CDR2 YSLEER. The CDR3 loop spans 14 amino acids. Trimming stripped 0 bases from V and 3 bases from J, with 8 bases between. The TCR beta library used iRepertoire HTBI primers with Arm-PCR amplification of CDR3. One entry per CDR3 protein results from TCRdb running MiXCR on the multiplex PCR reads. The sample shows 400,000 to 500,000 distinct CDR3 sequences, 20% to 25% of them seen only once. Here the sequenced sample was peripheral blood mononuclear cells (PBMCs), taken when the disease was refractory, from a patient treated with antithyroid drugs. V is TRBV4-3 and J is TRBJ1-1; no clear D gene. This receptor was identified in a female donor with Graves disease. CDR3 sequence: CASSQEVDDTEAFF. The CDR3 bases are TGCGCCAGCAGCCAAGAGGTTGATGACACTGAAGCTTTCTTT.